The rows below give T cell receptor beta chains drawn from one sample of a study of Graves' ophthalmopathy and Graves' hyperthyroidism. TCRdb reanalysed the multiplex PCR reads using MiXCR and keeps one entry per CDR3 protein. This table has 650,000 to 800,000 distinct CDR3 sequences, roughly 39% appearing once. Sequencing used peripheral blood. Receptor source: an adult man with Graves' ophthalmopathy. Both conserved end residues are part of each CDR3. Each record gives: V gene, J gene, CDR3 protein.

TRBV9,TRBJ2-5,CASSVDRGSDQETQYF
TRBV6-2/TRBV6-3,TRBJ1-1,CASSYSATPGEAFF
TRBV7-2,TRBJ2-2,CASSATGVGELFF
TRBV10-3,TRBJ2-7,CAISARDRGIHEQYF
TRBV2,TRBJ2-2,CASRDGGELFF
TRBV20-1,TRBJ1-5,CSATGTMVRQPQHF
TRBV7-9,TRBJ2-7,CASSPPPPYEQYF
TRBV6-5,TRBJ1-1,CASGLGQRNTEAFF
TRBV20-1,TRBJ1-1,CSARPTGVTEAFF
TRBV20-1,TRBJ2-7,CSATDFSGIGDEQYF
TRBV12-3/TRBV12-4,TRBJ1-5,CASRGQGDQPRHF
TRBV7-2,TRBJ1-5,CASSSTENQPQHF
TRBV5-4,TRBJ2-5,CASSLAGTGMDQYF
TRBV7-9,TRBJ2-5,CASSLAGRRGDPQYF
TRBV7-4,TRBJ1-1,CASSGLGSSTEAFF
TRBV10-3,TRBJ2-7,CACSYSPGGIDEQYF
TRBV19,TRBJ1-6,CASRDGQRTRSPLHF
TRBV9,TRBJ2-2,CASSQPGSTGELFF
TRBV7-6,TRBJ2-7,CASSWGLTDEQYF
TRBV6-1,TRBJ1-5,CASILYDSQPQHF
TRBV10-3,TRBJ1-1,CASSYKLGNTEAFF
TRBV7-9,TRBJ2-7,CASSSHSGQGLHEQYF
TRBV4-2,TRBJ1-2,CASSSPGQPNSYTF
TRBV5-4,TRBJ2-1,CASSLGQDNEQFF
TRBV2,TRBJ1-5,CASSVTSGLMETQPQHF
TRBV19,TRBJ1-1,CASSIAGRRNTEAFF
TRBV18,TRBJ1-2,CASSPRADHGYTF
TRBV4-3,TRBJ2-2,CASSQAAHEGTGELFF
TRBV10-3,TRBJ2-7,CASSLGGGLHEQYF
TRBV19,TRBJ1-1,CASSRGQVTEAFF
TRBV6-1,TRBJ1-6,CASSKDGVLSPLHF
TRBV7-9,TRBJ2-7,CASSPESKYSYEQYF
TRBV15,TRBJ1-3,CATSRNRVGGNTIYF
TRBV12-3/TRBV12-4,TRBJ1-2,CASSRWTGIYGYTF
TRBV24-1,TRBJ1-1,CATSDWRGESTEAFF
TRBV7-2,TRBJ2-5,CASSRASTGSWETQYF
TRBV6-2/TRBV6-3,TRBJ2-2,CASSWDVFGELFF
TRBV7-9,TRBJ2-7,CASSLRGLAGSEQYF
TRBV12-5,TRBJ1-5,CASGPGYGPQHF
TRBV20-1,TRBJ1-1,CSASRQGDSTEAFF
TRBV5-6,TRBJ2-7,CASSLKDSYEQDF
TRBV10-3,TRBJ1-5,CAISATVSNQPQHF
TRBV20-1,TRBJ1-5,CSASESGGGQPQHF
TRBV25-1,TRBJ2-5,CASTDTRRQVGEETQYF
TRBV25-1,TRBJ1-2,CASSHSTGTGYGYTF
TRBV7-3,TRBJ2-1,CASSSGQGPYNEQFF
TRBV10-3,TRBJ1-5,CAISGAVQETQHF
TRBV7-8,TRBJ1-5,CASSLLPQANQPQHF
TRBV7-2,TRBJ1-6,CASSSDRALRSPLHF
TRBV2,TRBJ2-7,CASKGQGYDEQYF
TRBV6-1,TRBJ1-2,CASSEEFTGLSGYTF
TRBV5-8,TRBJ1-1,CASSLLTENTEAFF
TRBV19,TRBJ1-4,CASTNRGTANEKLFF
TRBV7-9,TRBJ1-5,CASSVDRHQPQHF
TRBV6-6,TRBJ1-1,CASSSDAKTEAFF
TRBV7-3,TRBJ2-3,CASSLTAGGNTDTQYF
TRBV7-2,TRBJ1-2,CASSSPTGNGYTF
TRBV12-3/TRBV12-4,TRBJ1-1,CASTLRQFAEAFF
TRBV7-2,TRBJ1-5,CASSYPSGEGPQHF
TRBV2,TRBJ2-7,CASSLGAGKTYEQYF